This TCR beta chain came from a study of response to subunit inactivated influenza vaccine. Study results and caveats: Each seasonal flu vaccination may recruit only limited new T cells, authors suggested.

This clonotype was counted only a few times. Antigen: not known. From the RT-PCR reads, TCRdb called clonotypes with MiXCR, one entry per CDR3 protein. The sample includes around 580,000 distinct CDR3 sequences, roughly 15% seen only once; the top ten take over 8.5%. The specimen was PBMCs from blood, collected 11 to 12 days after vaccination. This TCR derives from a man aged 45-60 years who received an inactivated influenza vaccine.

CDR3: CASSESASYEQYF. In DNA form, the CDR3 reads TGTGCCAGCAGTGAGTCAGCGTCCTACGAGCAGTACTTC. The rearrangement joins TRBV2 to TRBJ2-7; D gene unclear. CDR1 and CDR2 from the germline V gene are SNHLY and FYNNEI. V gave up 3 bases and J gave up 1 base, with 7 bases separating them. The CDR3 has 13 residues.